This T cell receptor beta chain was observed in a study of graft-versus-host responses after intestinal transplantation. Study background: In this cohort, recipients had multivisceral, liver-intestinal, or isolated intestinal transplants.

Per the germline V gene, CDR1 is LNHNV and CDR2 is YYDKDF (reference sequence). CDR3 size: 16 residues. Unmatched junction bases numbered 8, after V lost 8 bases and J lost 5 bases. With respect to this clone: Its antigen is undetermined.

Assay used: immunoSEQ multiplex PCR; TCRdb lists only in-frame clones, some missing. The sample gives roughly 97,000 clones, 75% to 95% of which show up once; roughly 0.2% is in the top ten. This rearrangement joins TRBV15 to TRBJ2-2; 13 bases map to TRBD2. This sample comprised unstimulated CD4+ T cells sorted from spleen or lymph node cells, obtained before transplant. This TCR was recovered from a human donor who was the organ donor for an intestinal transplant. CDR3 nucleotides: TGTGCCACCGGGACTAGCGGGACGGCTGAGACCGGGGAGCTGTTTTTT. It yields the protein CATGTSGTAETGELFF.